The 29 T cell receptor beta chains below all came from one sample that was sequenced in a study of human T cells and chemical hapten exposure. Time point meaning: patch test 1, 2 weeks after DPC sensitization. Specified treatment: therapeutic diphenylcyclopropenone sensitization with weekly scalp DPC. TCRdb processed the RACE reads anew with MiXCR; each CDR3 protein has one entry. In the table there are around 120,000 distinct CDR3 sequences, approximately 10% of which are singletons. Sequenced here: whole blood, sampled in connection with sensitization to the hapten diphenylcyclopropenone (DPC). Source of these receptors: a woman between 40 and 50 years old with alopecia areata. Some clones in this sample may be carry-over from other donors' samples.

This clonotype was observed a few times. The genes are TRBV5-1 and TRBJ2-7; D remains ambiguous. Trimming cost V 4 bases and J 5 bases, with 13 bases left between them. Germline V gives CDR1 SGHRS, CDR2 YFSETQ. The CDR3 contains 13 residues. Here the CDR3 DNA reads TGCGCCAGCAGCCCCCGGGCATCGGACGAGCAGTACTTC. Translated: CASSPRASDEQYF.

This chain links TRBV10-2 with TRBJ1-3; D gene uncertain. Germline CDR1 is WSHSY and CDR2 is SAAADI. Deletions cut 8 bases from V and 0 bases from J, with 5 bases between. The CDR3 sequence is 12 residues long. The DNA for the CDR3 is TGCGCCAGCTACAGCTCTGGAAACACCATATATTTT. Translated: CASYSSGNTIYF.

The genes are TRBV20-1 and TRBJ2-2, with D unresolved. Germline V lookup: CDR1 DFQATT, CDR2 SNEGSKA (reference sequence). Trimming took 4 bases from V and 2 from J, leaving 2 bases between them. The length of the CDR3 is 11 residues. For the CDR3, the DNA is TGCAGTGCTATTAACACCGGGGAGCTGTTTTTT. Translated: CSAINTGELFF.

This clonotype was detected ten times or more. This chain links TRBV30 with TRBJ2-4, with unresolved D. The CDR3 extends over 15 amino acids. CDR1 GTSNPN and CDR2 SVGIG come from the germline V gene (reference sequence). V was clipped by 3 bases and J by 0 bases, with 12 bases between them. The CDR3 loop is CAWRDRQVAKNIQYF. The CDR3 nucleotides are TGTGCCTGGAGGGACCGACAAGTAGCCAAAAACATTCAGTACTTC.

This clonotype was detected a few times. The chain combines TRBV12-3 or TRBV12-4 with TRBJ1-5; 7 bases line up with TRBD1. The J segment lost 3 bases and the V segment lost 6 bases, leaving 5 bases of the junction unmatched. The CDR3 covers 14 residues. The CDR3 DNA reads TGTGCCAGCAGGCAGGGGGGCACCAATCAGCCCCAGCATTTT. This gives the protein CASRQGGTNQPQHF.

This clonotype was counted ten times or more. This chain links TRBV28 with TRBJ1-1; D is unresolved. The CDR3 is 12 residues long. V was trimmed by 6 bases and J by 8 bases, leaving 13 bases between them. Germline V lookup: CDR1 MDHEN, CDR2 SYDVKM. CDR3 in amino acids: CASRDPAREAFF. CDR3 nucleotides: TGTGCCAGCAGGGATCCGGCTCGAGAAGCTTTCTTT.

V is TRBV20-1 and J is TRBJ1-2, with 8 bases identical to TRBD1. CDR1 is DFQATT, CDR2 SNEGSKA, per germline (reference sequence). CDR3 length: 14 residues. V dropped 2 bases and J dropped 7; count of bases not matched to a gene: 9. This chain's CDR3 is CSARTDRGESGYTF. The CDR3 nucleotides are TGCAGTGCTAGAACCGACAGGGGTGAATCTGGCTACACCTTC.

This clonotype was seen only a few times. The CDR3 here is CASSLSRGVTFF. In DNA, the CDR3 is TGTGCCAGCAGTTTATCACGTGGCGTCACTTTCTTT. The genes are TRBV28 and TRBJ1-1; D unresolved. From germline, CDR1 is MDHEN and CDR2 SYDVKM. The CDR3 totals 12 residues. Trimming pared 1 base from V and 12 bases from J, leaving 12 bases between.

This clonotype has at least ten counts. The chain uses TRBV6-6 and TRBJ1-1; unclear D gene. Trimming left V 8 bases short and J 3 bases short, with 16 bases between. The CDR3 loop spans 14 amino acids. CDR1 is MNHNY and CDR2 is SVGAGI in the germline V gene (reference sequence). CDR3 sequence (DNA): TGTGCCAGCGTGGGTCGAGTCGGTGACACTGAAGCTTTCTTT. Protein sequence: CASVGRVGDTEAFF.

There are a few counts of this clonotype. The chain uses TRBV7-2 and TRBJ2-3, with 10 bases aligning to TRBD2. With 5 bases clipped from V and 13 bases from J, the junction kept 9 bases outside the gene matches. The CDR3 runs to 13 residues. The germline gives CDR1 SGHTA, CDR2 FQGNSA. The CDR3 nucleotides are TGTGCCAGCAGCCGATCAGCGGGAGGGCCCGAGTATTTT. Protein: CASSRSAGGPEYF.

The table lists this clonotype with many counts. The rearrangement links TRBV6-6 to TRBJ2-1; D is perhaps TRBD2 (5 bases). The CDR3 has 16 amino acids. The germline gives CDR1 MNHNY, CDR2 SVGAGI (reference sequence). Trimming cost V 0 bases and J 5 bases, with 14 bases left between them. CDR3 loop: CASSYSSGMGNNEQFF. The CDR3 nucleotides are TGTGCCAGCAGTTACTCTTCCGGGATGGGGAACAATGAGCAGTTCTTC.

This CDR3 reads CASSQATTTGPSDTQYF. DNA for the CDR3: TGTGCCAGCAGCCAAGCCACCACGACTGGGCCCTCCGATACGCAGTATTTT. The chain couples TRBV4-2 to TRBJ2-3; D is undetermined. CDR3 size: 17 residues. Germline-derived CDR1 and CDR2 are LGHNA and YNFKEQ. Between the trimmed V and J ends, which lost 1 base and 6 bases, there was a span of 20 bases.

The chain carries TRBV28 and TRBJ1-5; 7 nucleotides match TRBD1. With 8 bases clipped from V and 2 bases from J, the junction kept 9 bases outside the gene matches. The CDR3 totals 15 residues. CDR1 and CDR2 from the germline V gene are MDHEN and SYDVKM. The CDR3 region is CASSGGSSGNQPQHF. Here the CDR3 DNA reads TGTGCCAGCTCAGGGGGGTCATCTGGCAATCAGCCCCAGCATTTT.

Only a few counts were recorded for this clonotype. This chain connects TRBV12-3 or TRBV12-4 to TRBJ1-2, with D unresolved. This CDR3 has 14 residues. Trimming pared 6 bases from V and 8 bases from J, leaving 19 bases between. The CDR3 protein is CASSPSGYPVGYTF. In DNA form, the CDR3 reads TGTGCCAGCAGCCCCAGCGGCTACCCTGTAGGCTACACCTTC.

This clonotype was counted many times. The rearrangement uses TRBV3-1 and TRBJ1-1; TRBD1 matches at 7 bases. The CDR3 loop spans 14 amino acids. V dropped 4 bases and J dropped 2; count of bases not matched to a gene: 4. Germline CDR1 is LGHDT and CDR2 is YNNKEL (reference sequence). CDR3 amino acids: CASSPTGYNTEAFF. The CDR3 coding sequence is TGTGCCAGCAGCCCGACAGGGTACAACACTGAAGCTTTCTTT.

This clonotype was recorded many times. For the CDR3, the DNA is TGTGCCAGTGGGTATACGCAGTATTTT. Encoded protein: CASGYTQYF. The V call is TRBV27, the J call TRBJ2-3, with D unclear. CDR3 length: 9 residues. Trimming left V 9 bases short and J 7 bases short, with 5 bases between. Germline values: CDR1 MNHEY, CDR2 SMNVEV (reference sequence).

V is TRBV6-5 and J is TRBJ1-4, with D maybe TRBD1 (5 bases). The CDR3 is made up of 15 amino acids. Trimming left V 0 bases short and J 8 bases short, with 13 bases between. Germline V CDR1 and CDR2: MNHEY, SVGAGI. CDR3 sequence (DNA): TGTGCCAGCAGTTACTCGGGACGTGGGGAGGAAAAACTGTTTTTT. Its translation is CASSYSGRGEEKLFF.

This clonotype showed up many times. The conserved phenylalanine or tryptophan normally closing the CDR3 is absent here, so this likely arose from a read error. The chain carries TRBV5-1 and TRBJ2-3; D is unresolved. V was clipped by 2 bases and J by 6 bases, with 4 bases between them. The CDR3 is 11 residues long. Germline V gene data show CDR1 as SGHRS and CDR2 as YFSETQ. The CDR3 protein is CASSLLDTQYS. The CDR3 bases are TGCGCCAGCAGCTTATTGGATACGCAGTATTCT.

This clonotype has ten or more counts. V gene TRBV25-1 combines with J gene TRBJ1-5; D call uncertain. Trimming cost V 6 bases and J 5 bases, with 8 bases left between them. Germline V CDR1 and CDR2: MGHDK, SYGVNS. The CDR3 has 12 residues. CDR3 nucleotide sequence: TGTGCCAGCAGATTTGGCGATCAGCCCCAGCATTTT. Its translation is CASRFGDQPQHF.

The rearrangement uses TRBV4-2 and TRBJ1-4; 9 bases map to TRBD1. Unmatched junction bases numbered 11, after V lost 0 bases and J lost 12 bases. The CDR3 sequence is 16 residues long. The germline V gene encodes CDR1 LGHNA and CDR2 YNFKEQ. CDR3 nucleotide sequence: TGTGCCAGCAGCCAAGAGACCGGGACAGGGAGGTTAGAACTGTTTTTT. This encodes CASSQETGTGRLELFF.

This clonotype has at least ten counts. The chain carries TRBV5-1 and TRBJ2-5; TRBD1 aligns across 8 bases. V lost 3 bases, J lost 5 bases, and 12 bases stayed unmatched. This CDR3 is 16 amino acids long. Germline assignment: CDR1 SGHRS and CDR2 YFSETQ. The CDR3: CASSYRRDRGQETQYF. CDR3 DNA: TGCGCCAGCAGCTATCGGAGAGACAGGGGCCAGGAGACCCAGTACTTC.

This clonotype has a handful of counts. J is TRBJ1-2 and V is TRBV6-5; 8 bases are shared with TRBD1. The germline CDR1 and CDR2 sequences are MNHEY and SVGAGI. This CDR3 has 13 amino acids. Losses at the gene ends were 8 bases for V and 3 bases for J; bases not matched to a gene: 5. CDR3 in DNA: TGTGCCAGCGGACAGGGATCGCACTATGGCTACACCTTC. Residues: CASGQGSHYGYTF.

This clonotype was seen repeatedly, ten times or more. This chain connects TRBV27 to TRBJ2-3; the D is unclear. The V end was cut by 5 bases, the J end by 4 bases, with 13 bases between. Germline V CDR1 and CDR2: MNHEY, SMNVEV (reference sequence). CDR3 length: 14 amino acids. DNA of the CDR3: TGTGCCAGCAGTCATACTCCTAGAGCAGATACGCAGTATTTT. Its translation is CASSHTPRADTQYF.

This clonotype has more than one count but fewer than ten. The rearrangement uses TRBV28 and TRBJ2-7; TRBD2 might be the D (5 bases). V gave up 6 bases and J gave up 2 bases, with 11 bases separating them. The CDR3 is made up of 13 amino acids. CDR1 is MDHEN and CDR2 is SYDVKM in the germline V gene. The CDR3 coding sequence is TGTGCCAGCAGCCGGGGTTCTACCTACGAGCAGTACTTC. Translating it yields CASSRGSTYEQYF.

This clonotype was counted ten times or more. The CDR3 sequence is CASSHVPGATDTQYF. CDR3 bases: TGTGCCAGCAGCCACGTCCCTGGGGCCACAGATACGCAGTATTTT. V is TRBV4-2 and J is TRBJ2-3; weak D call: TRBD1 (5 bases). The CDR3 has 15 residues. The V and J ends lost 3 bases and 2 bases respectively, with 12 bases between them. From germline, CDR1 is LGHNA and CDR2 YNFKEQ.

This clonotype was detected a few times. The chain uses TRBV5-5 and TRBJ2-5, with no clear D. The CDR3 totals 15 residues. Trimming took off 0 bases at V and 5 bases at J, with 14 bases between the two ends. Germline assignment: CDR1 SGHKS and CDR2 YYEKEE (reference sequence). The CDR3 loop reads CASSLGTGRRETQYF. In nucleotides, the CDR3 is TGTGCCAGCAGCTTGGGTACCGGCAGGCGCGAGACCCAGTACTTC.

The V call is TRBV9, the J call TRBJ2-3, with 8 bases that match TRBD2. V was pared by 0 bases and J by 3 bases, with 3 bases of the junction left unmatched. The germline gives CDR1 SGDLS, CDR2 YYNGEE. The CDR3 extends over 15 amino acids. CDR3 sequence: CASSVVASGTDTQYF. In DNA, the CDR3 is TGTGCCAGCAGCGTAGTCGCTAGCGGGACAGATACGCAGTATTTT.

This clonotype appeared many times. The chain couples TRBV19 to TRBJ1-2; D possibly corresponds to TRBD1 (6 bases). Germline-derived CDR1 and CDR2 are LNHDA and SQIVND (reference sequence). V was shortened by 4 bases and J by 2 bases, with 11 bases between the two germline ends. The CDR3 totals 14 residues. In nucleotides, the CDR3 is TGTGCCAGTAGTAACCAGGGGTGGAACTATGGCTACACCTTC. Translated, it gives CASSNQGWNYGYTF.

This clonotype was observed a few times. The V call is TRBV12-3 or TRBV12-4, the J call TRBJ1-3; no clear D gene. V was clipped by 2 bases and J by 0 bases, with 8 bases between them. This CDR3 contains 15 residues. Written as DNA, the CDR3 is TGTGCCAGCAGTTTATACTGGGACTCTGGAAACACCATATATTTT. Its protein is CASSLYWDSGNTIYF.